The 27 T cell receptor beta chains presented below share a single source sample, sequenced in a study of blood T cell repertoires in COVID-19. Sequencing used immunoSEQ multiplex PCR; TCRdb keeps in-frame clones, though not all of them. The sample contains approximately 160,000 clones, approximately 80% of which appear only once. Source material: peripheral blood. These receptors all come from a man aged 65 to 85 who had recovered from COVID-19.

This rearrangement joins TRBV18 to TRBJ2-7; no clear D gene. V was clipped by 3 bases and J by 3 bases, with 9 bases between them. This CDR3 region has 13 residues. The germline V gene has CDR1 KGHSH and CDR2 LQKENI. As DNA, the CDR3 is TGTGCCAGCTCACCCGGAGTAGACTACGAGCAGTACTTC. It codes for CASSPGVDYEQYF.

The genes are TRBV2 and TRBJ1-4, with 10 bases that match TRBD1. With V trimmed by 4 bases and J by 5 bases, 13 bases remained unmatched. Germline V gene lookup returns CDR1 SNHLY and CDR2 FYNNEI. This CDR3 comprises 18 residues. The CDR3 is CASSGPLERTGGNEKLFF. CDR3 DNA sequence: TGTGCCAGCAGTGGCCCCCTAGAGCGGACAGGGGGAAATGAAAAACTGTTTTTT.

This clone was counted only a few times. The V and J genes are TRBV7-9 and TRBJ2-1, with D perhaps matching TRBD2 (6 bases). Germline V gene sequence: CDR1 SEHNR, CDR2 FQNEAQ (reference sequence). Trimming removed 5 bases from V and 9 bases from J, with 14 bases in between. The CDR3 has 13 residues. The CDR3 spells CASSGGTAREQFF. CDR3 DNA sequence: TGTGCCAGCAGCGGGGGGACCGCCCGTGAGCAGTTCTTC.

The V gene is TRBV14, the J gene TRBJ2-1; 11 bases fit TRBD2. There are 17 residues in the CDR3. Losses at the gene ends were 6 bases for V and 2 bases for J; bases not matched to a gene: 9. CDR1 is SGHDN, CDR2 FVKESK, per germline. In DNA form, the CDR3 reads TGTGCCAGCAGTCGCCTCGGGACTAGCGGAACCTACAATGAGCAGTTCTTC. Amino acids: CASSRLGTSGTYNEQFF.

V and J are TRBV7-2 and TRBJ2-1; D not certain. Germline CDR1 is SGHTA and CDR2 is FQGNSA. The CDR3 runs 14 residues. With 5 bases removed from V and 9 bases from J, the gap between germline ends came to 17 bases. CDR3 coding DNA: TGTGCCAGCAGCCTCCGACAAGTTGACGGTGAGCAGTTCTTC. Translation gives CASSLRQVDGEQFF.

The V and J genes are TRBV10-1 and TRBJ2-7; 9 nucleotides agree with TRBD1. Germline loops: CDR1 WNHNN, CDR2 SYGVQD (reference sequence). This CDR3 is built from 13 residues. The junction had 4 bases not matched to a gene; V was cut back by 6 bases and J by 4 bases. In DNA, the CDR3 is TGCGCCAGCAGCCGGGACAGGGATTACGAGCAGTACTTC. It is translated as CASSRDRDYEQYF.

The chain joins TRBV24-1 to TRBJ2-1, with D maybe TRBD2 (5 bases). Looked up from germline, CDR1 is KGHDR and CDR2 is SFDVKD. This CDR3 region has 15 residues. Trimming took off 0 bases at V and 5 bases at J, with 10 bases between the two ends. The CDR3 nucleotides read TGTGCCACCAGTGATTTGAAGCGGCCGAACAATGAGCAGTTCTTC. Translated, it gives CATSDLKRPNNEQFF.

This chain uses TRBV29-1 with TRBJ2-3; TRBD1 matches at 7 bases. The CDR3 totals 14 residues. With 7 bases clipped from V and 6 bases from J, the junction kept 13 bases outside the gene matches. Per the germline V gene, CDR1 is SQVTM and CDR2 is ANQGSEA. CDR3 region: CSGAGTQGRDTQYF. DNA for the CDR3: TGCAGCGGCGCCGGCACACAGGGGCGGGATACGCAGTATTTT.

CDR3 coding DNA: TGTGCCAGCAGCTGGGGGGACAATGAGCAGTTCTTC. Amino acids: CASSWGDNEQFF. V is TRBV5-4 and J is TRBJ2-1, with TRBD2 as a possible D gene (6 bases). CDR1 is SGHNT and CDR2 is YYREEE in the germline V gene (reference sequence). V lost 3 bases to trimming and J lost 5 bases, with 6 bases between them. This CDR3 has 12 residues.

The chain joins TRBV19 to TRBJ2-6; TRBD1 is a possible D gene (5 bases). V was cut by 5 bases and J by 0 bases, with 11 bases left in between. Germline-derived CDR1 and CDR2 are LNHDA and SQIVND (reference sequence). This CDR3 region has 16 residues. CDR3 DNA sequence: TGTGCCAGTAGTTTTACAGGCACCTCTGGGGCCAACGTCCTGACTTTC. It codes for CASSFTGTSGANVLTF.

The chain combines TRBV24-1 with TRBJ2-3; TRBD1 agrees at 8 bases. Trimming cost V 2 bases and J 0 bases; bases outside gene matches: 0. The CDR3 runs to 15 residues. Germline-derived CDR1 and CDR2 are KGHDR and SFDVKD. This chain's CDR3 is CATSDWTGSTDTQYF. The CDR3 coding sequence is TGTGCCACCAGTGATTGGACAGGGAGCACAGATACGCAGTATTTT.

The chain has TRBV28 and TRBJ2-2; TRBD1 is a possible D gene (6 bases). CDR1 and CDR2 from the germline V gene are MDHEN and SYDVKM. There are 14 residues in the CDR3. V was pared by 2 bases and J by 9 bases, with 13 bases between. CDR3 in DNA: TGTGCCAGCAGTTTACGGCAGGGGCTGAGGGAGCTGTTTTTT. Translated, it gives CASSLRQGLRELFF.

V and J are TRBV6-5 and TRBJ2-7; 7 bases line up with TRBD1. This CDR3 has 13 residues. Germline loops: CDR1 MNHEY, CDR2 SVGAGI. The junction had 8 bases not matched to a gene; V was cut back by 7 bases and J by 5 bases. The CDR3 DNA is TGTGCCAGCACCCTGACAGGGTCTGACGAGCAGTACTTC. Translation: CASTLTGSDEQYF.

This clone was seen just once. The chain is built from TRBV12-3 or TRBV12-4 and TRBJ1-2; TRBD1 might be the D (5 bases). The CDR3 covers 11 residues. Trimming took off 4 bases at V and 8 bases at J, with 8 bases between the two ends. The CDR3 DNA reads TGTGCCAGCAGTTCAGGGTCGGGCTACACCTTC. Amino acids: CASSSGSGYTF.

The gene calls are TRBV7-2 and TRBJ1-2, with D tentatively TRBD1 (5 bases). With 1 base removed from V and 7 bases from J, the gap between germline ends came to 13 bases. CDR3 length: 14 amino acids. Germline CDR1 and CDR2: SGHTA and FQGNSA. The CDR3 loop reads CASSLGTNSLGYTF. In DNA form, the CDR3 reads TGTGCCAGCAGCTTAGGGACAAACTCACTTGGCTACACCTTC.

The chain combines TRBV28 with TRBJ1-6; TRBD1 matches at 7 bases. The V and J ends lost 6 bases and 7 bases, in that order; junction bases with no gene match: 9. CDR3 length equals 15 residues. Looked up from germline, CDR1 is MDHEN and CDR2 is SYDVKM. The CDR3 DNA reads as TGTGCCAGCAGCACCCGACAGGGCAGGAATTCACCCCTCCACTTT. It yields the protein CASSTRQGRNSPLHF.

This chain's CDR3 is CASSTTRGPTDTQYF. CDR3 coding DNA: TGTGCCAGTAGTACGACAAGGGGCCCCACAGATACGCAGTATTTT. The chain couples TRBV19 to TRBJ2-3; maybe TRBD1 (5 bases). This CDR3 has 15 residues. Per the germline V gene, CDR1 is LNHDA and CDR2 is SQIVND (reference sequence). V shed 4 bases and J shed 2 bases, with 13 bases lying between them.

This rearrangement joins TRBV5-4 to TRBJ2-2, with TRBD1 as a possible D gene (5 bases). The V end was cut by 4 bases, the J end by 0 bases, with 10 bases between. From germline, CDR1 is SGHNT and CDR2 YYREEE (reference sequence). The CDR3 runs to 15 residues. The CDR3 nucleotides read TGTGCCAGCAGCCACCGGACAACGAACACCGGGGAGCTGTTTTTT. As protein: CASSHRTTNTGELFF.

The J gene is TRBJ2-5, the V gene TRBV6-5; 13 bases are shared with TRBD2. The ends lost 6 bases at V and 2 bases at J; junction bases unmatched: 3. This CDR3 spans 15 amino acids. The germline V gene encodes CDR1 MNHEY and CDR2 SVGAGI. CDR3 sequence: CASSPLAGGQETQYF. The CDR3 DNA reads TGTGCCAGCAGCCCACTAGCGGGAGGGCAAGAGACCCAGTACTTC.

The chain links TRBV27 to TRBJ2-7; D is perhaps TRBD2 (5 bases). The CDR3 runs 14 residues. The germline V and J ends were trimmed by 3 bases and 2 bases, with 11 bases remaining between them. Germline V CDR1 and CDR2: MNHEY, SMNVEV (reference sequence). CDR3 bases: TGTGCCAGCAGTTTCCTCACTAGTCCCTACGAGCAGTACTTC. This codes for CASSFLTSPYEQYF.

The CDR3 nucleotides are TGTGCCAGCAGCACCCTCACAACACGAGGGACAACCGGGGAGCTGTTTTTT. Translation: CASSTLTTRGTTGELFF. The chain carries TRBV9 and TRBJ2-2; TRBD1 is a possible D gene (6 bases). CDR1 and CDR2 (germline): SGDLS, YYNGEE. This CDR3 is built from 17 residues. The V gene lost 4 bases and the J gene lost 5 bases, with 21 bases spanning the gap.

The rearrangement joins TRBV3-1 (or the pseudogene TRBV3-2) to TRBJ1-5; D is possibly TRBD1 (5 bases). Germline V CDR1 and CDR2: LGHDT, YNNKEL (reference sequence). The CDR3 runs 17 residues. The ends were cut back, 1 base at V and 1 base at J, with 14 bases in the middle. As DNA, the CDR3 is TGTGCCAGCAGCCAAGGGGGGGGAGCAGGAAGCAATCAGCCCCAGCATTTT. Amino acids: CASSQGGGAGSNQPQHF.

The CDR3 coding sequence is TGTGCCAGCAGCTTAGTGGGACAGGGCTTTTCCGAGCAGTACTTC. Encoded protein: CASSLVGQGFSEQYF. The rearrangement links TRBV11-2 to TRBJ2-7; 9 nucleotides line up with TRBD1. The V and J ends lost 1 base and 6 bases, in that order; junction bases with no gene match: 7. This CDR3 is 15 amino acids long. CDR1 and CDR2 from the germline V gene are SGHAT and FQNNGV.

The V gene is TRBV25-1, the J gene TRBJ2-2; weak D call: TRBD2 (5 bases). CDR1 and CDR2 (germline): MGHDK, SYGVNS. The CDR3 is made up of 12 amino acids. V dropped 11 bases and J dropped 1 base, with 8 bases sitting between them. The CDR3 loop reads CAQRENTGELFF. The CDR3 DNA reads TGTGCCCAGAGGGAGAACACCGGGGAGCTGTTTTTT.

The chain links TRBV28 to TRBJ2-5, with D possibly being TRBD1 (6 bases). Germline V CDR1 and CDR2: MDHEN, SYDVKM. The CDR3 covers 18 residues. V lost 4 bases and J 0 bases, leaving 21 bases between the germline ends. This CDR3 is CASSSIIRDTHYQETQYF. The CDR3 DNA follows: TGTGCCAGCAGTTCTATTATCCGGGACACCCACTACCAAGAGACCCAGTACTTC.

The V and J genes are TRBV5-1 and TRBJ2-1, with D possibly TRBD2 on 5 matching bases. Germline assignment: CDR1 SGHRS and CDR2 YFSETQ. The CDR3 is 14 amino acids. The ends were cut back, 1 base at V and 2 bases at J, with 7 bases in the middle. The CDR3: CASSLQEAYNEQFF. DNA of the CDR3: TGCGCCAGCAGCTTGCAGGAGGCCTACAATGAGCAGTTCTTC.

The gene calls are TRBV5-1 and TRBJ1-2; perhaps TRBD1 as D (6 bases). CDR1 is SGHRS and CDR2 is YFSETQ in the germline V gene. This CDR3 has 15 amino acids. The V and J ends lost 2 bases and 3 bases respectively, with 14 bases between them. CDR3: CASSFPSPGDYGYTF. CDR3 sequence (DNA): TGCGCCAGCAGCTTTCCGTCCCCAGGGGACTATGGCTACACCTTC.